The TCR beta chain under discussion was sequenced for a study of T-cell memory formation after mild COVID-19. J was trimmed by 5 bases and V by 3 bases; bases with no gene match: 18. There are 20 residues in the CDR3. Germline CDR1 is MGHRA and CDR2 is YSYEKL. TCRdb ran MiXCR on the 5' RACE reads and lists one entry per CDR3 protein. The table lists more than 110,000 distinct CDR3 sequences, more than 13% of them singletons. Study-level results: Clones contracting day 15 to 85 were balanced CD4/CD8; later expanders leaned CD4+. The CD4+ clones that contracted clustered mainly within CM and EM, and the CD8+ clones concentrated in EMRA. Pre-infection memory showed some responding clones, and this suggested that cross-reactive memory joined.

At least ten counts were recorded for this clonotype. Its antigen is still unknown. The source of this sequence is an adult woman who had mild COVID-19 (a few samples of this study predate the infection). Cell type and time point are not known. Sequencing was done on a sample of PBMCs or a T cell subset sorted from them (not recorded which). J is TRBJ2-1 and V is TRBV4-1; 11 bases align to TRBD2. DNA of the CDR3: TGCGCCAGCAGCCAGCCGGGACTAGCGGCCTCCCATATCTTAAACAATGAGCAGTTCTTC. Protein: CASSQPGLAASHILNNEQFF.